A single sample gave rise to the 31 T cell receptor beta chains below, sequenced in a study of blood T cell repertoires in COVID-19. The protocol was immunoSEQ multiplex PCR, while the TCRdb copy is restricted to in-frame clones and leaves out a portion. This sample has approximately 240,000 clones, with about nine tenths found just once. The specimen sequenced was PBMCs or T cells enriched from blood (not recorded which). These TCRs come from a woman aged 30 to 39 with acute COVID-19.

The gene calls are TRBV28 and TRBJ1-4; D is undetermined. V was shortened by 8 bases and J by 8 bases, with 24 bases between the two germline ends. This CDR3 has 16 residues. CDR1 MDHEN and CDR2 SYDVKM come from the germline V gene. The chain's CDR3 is CASRTPARGLGEKLFF. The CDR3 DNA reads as TGTGCCAGCCGTACACCCGCCCGGGGATTGGGGGAAAAACTGTTTTTT. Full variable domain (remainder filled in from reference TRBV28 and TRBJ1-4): DVKVTQSSRYLVKRTGEKVFLECVQDMDHENMFWYRQDPGLGLRLIYFSYDVKMKEKGDIPEGYSVSREKKERFSLILESASTNQTSMYLCASRTPARGLGEKLFFGSGTQLSVL.

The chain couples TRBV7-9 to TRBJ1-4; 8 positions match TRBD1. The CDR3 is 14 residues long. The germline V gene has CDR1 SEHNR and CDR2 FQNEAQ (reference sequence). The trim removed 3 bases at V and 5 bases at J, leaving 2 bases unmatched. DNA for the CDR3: TGTGCCAGCAGCTTTACAGGGGGGAATGAAAAACTGTTTTTT. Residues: CASSFTGGNEKLFF. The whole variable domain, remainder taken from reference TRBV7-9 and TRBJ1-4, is DTGVSQNPRHKITKRGQNVTFRCDPISEHNRLYWYRQTLGQGPEFLTYFQNEAQLEKSRLLSDRFSAERPKGSFSTLEIQRTEQGDSAMYLCASSFTGGNEKLFFGSGTQLSVL.

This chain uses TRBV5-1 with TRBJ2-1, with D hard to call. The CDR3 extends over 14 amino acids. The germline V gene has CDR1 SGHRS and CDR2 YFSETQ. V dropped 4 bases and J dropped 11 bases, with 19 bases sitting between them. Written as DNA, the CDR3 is TGCGCCAGCAGCCCAGGATTCTTCGGTGAGAAGCAGTTCTTC. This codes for CASSPGFFGEKQFF.

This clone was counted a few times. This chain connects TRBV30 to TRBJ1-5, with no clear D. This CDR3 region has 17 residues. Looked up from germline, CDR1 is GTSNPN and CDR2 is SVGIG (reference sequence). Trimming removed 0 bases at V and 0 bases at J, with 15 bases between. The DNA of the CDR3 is TGTGCCTGGAGTGTAGGGCGGCGGGCTAATAGCAATCAGCCCCAGCATTTT. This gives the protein CAWSVGRRANSNQPQHF.

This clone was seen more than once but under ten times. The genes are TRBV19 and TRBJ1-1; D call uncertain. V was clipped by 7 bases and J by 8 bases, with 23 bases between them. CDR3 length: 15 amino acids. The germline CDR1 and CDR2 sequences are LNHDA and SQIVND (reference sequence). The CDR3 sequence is CASTSTFSGSVEAFF. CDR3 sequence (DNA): TGTGCCAGTACCTCCACCTTTAGTGGCAGCGTCGAAGCTTTCTTT.

In nucleotides, the CDR3 is TGCGCCAGCAGCTTGGTAGGGGGAGTTGAAGCTTTCTTT. Translated, it gives CASSLVGGVEAFF. V usage is TRBV5-1 and J usage is TRBJ1-1; D might be TRBD1 (6 bases). This CDR3 contains 13 residues. V gave up 0 bases and J gave up 7 bases, with 10 bases separating them. In germline, CDR1 is SGHRS, CDR2 YFSETQ.

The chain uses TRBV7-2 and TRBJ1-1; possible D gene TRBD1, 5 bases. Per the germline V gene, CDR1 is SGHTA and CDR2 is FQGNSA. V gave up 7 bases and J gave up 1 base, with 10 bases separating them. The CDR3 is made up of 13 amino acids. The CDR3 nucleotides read TGTGCCAGCAAAGGACACCCGAACACTGAAGCTTTCTTT. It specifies CASKGHPNTEAFF.

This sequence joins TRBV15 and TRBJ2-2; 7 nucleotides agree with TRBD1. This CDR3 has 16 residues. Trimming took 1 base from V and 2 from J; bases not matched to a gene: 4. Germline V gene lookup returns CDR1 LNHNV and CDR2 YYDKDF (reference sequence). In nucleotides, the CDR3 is TGTGCCACCAGCAGAGGGACAGGAGTTAACACCGGGGAGCTGTTTTTT. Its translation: CATSRGTGVNTGELFF.

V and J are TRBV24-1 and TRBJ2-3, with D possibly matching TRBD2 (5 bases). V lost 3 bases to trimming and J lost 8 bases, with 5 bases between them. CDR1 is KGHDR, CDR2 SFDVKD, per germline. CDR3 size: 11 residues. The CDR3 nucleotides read TGTGCCACCAGTGATCGGGGTACGCAGTATTTT. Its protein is CATSDRGTQYF.

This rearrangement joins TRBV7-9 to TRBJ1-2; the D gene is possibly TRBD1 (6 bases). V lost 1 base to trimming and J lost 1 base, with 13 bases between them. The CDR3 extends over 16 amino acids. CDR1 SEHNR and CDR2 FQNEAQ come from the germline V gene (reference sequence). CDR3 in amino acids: CASSLVGGELNYGYTF. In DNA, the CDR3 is TGTGCCAGCAGCTTAGTAGGGGGTGAACTTAACTATGGCTACACCTTC.

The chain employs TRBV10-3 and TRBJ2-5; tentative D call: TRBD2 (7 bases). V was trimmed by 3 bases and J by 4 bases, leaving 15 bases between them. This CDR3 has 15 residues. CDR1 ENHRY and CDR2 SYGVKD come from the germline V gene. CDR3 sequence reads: CAISDLGGGAETQYF. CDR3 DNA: TGTGCCATCAGTGACCTGGGGGGGGGCGCAGAGACCCAGTACTTC.

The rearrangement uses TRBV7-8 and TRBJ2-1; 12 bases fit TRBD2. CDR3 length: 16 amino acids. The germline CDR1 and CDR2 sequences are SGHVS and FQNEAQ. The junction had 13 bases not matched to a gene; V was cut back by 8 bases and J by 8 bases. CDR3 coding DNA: TGTGCCAGCGGAATATTACCTAGCGGGGGGGCCGATGAGCAGTTCTTC. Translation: CASGILPSGGADEQFF. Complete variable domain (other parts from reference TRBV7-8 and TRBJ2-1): GAGVSQSPRYKVAKRGQDVALRCDPISGHVSLFWYQQALGQGPEFLTYFQNEAQLDKSGLPSDRFFAERPEGSVSTLKIQRTQQEDSAVYLCASGILPSGGADEQFFGPGTRLTVL.

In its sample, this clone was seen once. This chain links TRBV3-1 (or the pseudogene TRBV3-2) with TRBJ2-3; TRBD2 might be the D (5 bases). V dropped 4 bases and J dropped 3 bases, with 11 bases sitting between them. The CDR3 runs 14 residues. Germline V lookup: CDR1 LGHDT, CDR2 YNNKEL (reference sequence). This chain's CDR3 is CASSLRTGTDTQYF. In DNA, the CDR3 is TGTGCCAGCAGCCTGCGGACTGGGACAGATACGCAGTATTTT.

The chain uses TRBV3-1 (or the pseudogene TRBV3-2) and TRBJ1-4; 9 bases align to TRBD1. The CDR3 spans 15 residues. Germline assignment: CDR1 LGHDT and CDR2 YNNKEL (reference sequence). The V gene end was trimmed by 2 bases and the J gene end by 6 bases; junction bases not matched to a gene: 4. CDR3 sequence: CASSQMTGGDEKLFF. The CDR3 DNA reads TGTGCCAGCAGCCAAATGACAGGGGGAGATGAAAAACTGTTTTTT.

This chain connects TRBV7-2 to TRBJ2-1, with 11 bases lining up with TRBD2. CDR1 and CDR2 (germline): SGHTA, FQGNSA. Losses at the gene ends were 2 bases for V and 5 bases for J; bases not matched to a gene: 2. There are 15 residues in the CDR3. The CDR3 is CASSLNSGRDNEQFF. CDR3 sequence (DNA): TGTGCCAGCAGCTTAAATAGCGGGAGGGACAATGAGCAGTTCTTC. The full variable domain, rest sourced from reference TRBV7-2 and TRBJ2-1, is GAGVSQSPSNKVTEKGKDVELRCDPISGHTALYWYRQSLGQGLEFLIYFQGNSAPDKSGLPSDRFSAERTGGSVSTLTIQRTQQEDSAVYLCASSLNSGRDNEQFFGPGTRLTVL.

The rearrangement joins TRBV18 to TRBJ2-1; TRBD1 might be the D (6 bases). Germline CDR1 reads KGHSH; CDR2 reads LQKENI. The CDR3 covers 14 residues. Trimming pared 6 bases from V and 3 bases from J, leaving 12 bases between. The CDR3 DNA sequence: TGTGCCAGCTCCCTCCAGGACAGCTACAATGAGCAGTTCTTC. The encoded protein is CASSLQDSYNEQFF.

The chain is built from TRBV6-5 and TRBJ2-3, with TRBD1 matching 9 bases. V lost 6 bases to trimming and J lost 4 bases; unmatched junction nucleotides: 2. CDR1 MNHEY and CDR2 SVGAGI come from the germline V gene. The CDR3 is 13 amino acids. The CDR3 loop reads CASRRQGADTQYF. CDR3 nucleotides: TGTGCCAGCAGACGACAGGGGGCAGATACGCAGTATTTT.

The CDR3 bases are TGTGCCAGTAGTATAGGGCAGTTCAACACTGAAGCTTTCTTT. This gives the protein CASSIGQFNTEAFF. V gene TRBV19 combines with J gene TRBJ1-1; D unresolved. The CDR3 extends over 14 amino acids. V lost 1 base and J 2 bases, leaving 8 bases between the germline ends. The germline V gene encodes CDR1 LNHDA and CDR2 SQIVND (reference sequence).

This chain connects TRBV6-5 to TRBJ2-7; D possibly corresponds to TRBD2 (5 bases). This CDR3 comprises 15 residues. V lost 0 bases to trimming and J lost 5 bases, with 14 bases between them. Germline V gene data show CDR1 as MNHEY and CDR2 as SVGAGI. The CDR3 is CASSYSAEGPNEQYF. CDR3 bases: TGTGCCAGCAGTTACTCTGCCGAGGGTCCCAACGAGCAGTACTTC.

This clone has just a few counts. CDR3 in DNA: TGTGCCAGCAGTTACGGGGACAGCTATGGCTACACCTTC. Translated, it gives CASSYGDSYGYTF. The chain couples TRBV6-5 to TRBJ1-2; the match to TRBD1 covers 7 bases. The CDR3 contains 13 residues. In germline, CDR1 is MNHEY, CDR2 SVGAGI. J lost 4 bases, V lost 2 bases, and 1 base had no gene match.

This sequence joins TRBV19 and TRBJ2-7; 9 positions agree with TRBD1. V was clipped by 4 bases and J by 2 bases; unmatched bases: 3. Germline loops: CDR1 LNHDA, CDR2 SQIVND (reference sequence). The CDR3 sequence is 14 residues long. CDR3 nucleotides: TGTGCCAGTAGTAAGGGACAGGGTCCCTACGAGCAGTACTTC. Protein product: CASSKGQGPYEQYF. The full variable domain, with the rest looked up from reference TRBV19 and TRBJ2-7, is DGGITQSPKYLFRKEGQNVTLSCEQNLNHDAMYWYRQDPGQGLRLIYYSQIVNDFQKGDIAEGYSVSREKKESFPLTVTSAQKNPTAFYLCASSKGQGPYEQYFGPGTRLTVT.

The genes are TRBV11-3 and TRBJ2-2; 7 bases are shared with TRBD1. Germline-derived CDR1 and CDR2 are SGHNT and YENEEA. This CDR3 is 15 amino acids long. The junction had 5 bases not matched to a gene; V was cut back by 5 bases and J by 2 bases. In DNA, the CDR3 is TGTGCCAGCAGCCCGGGACAGCCCAACACCGGGGAGCTGTTTTTT. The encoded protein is CASSPGQPNTGELFF.

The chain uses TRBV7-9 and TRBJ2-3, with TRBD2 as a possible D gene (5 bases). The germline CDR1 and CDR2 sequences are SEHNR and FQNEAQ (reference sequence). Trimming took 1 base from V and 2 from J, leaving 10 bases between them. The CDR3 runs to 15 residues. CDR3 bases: TGTGCCAGCAGCTTAGTTCCGGGGAACACAGATACGCAGTATTTT. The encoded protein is CASSLVPGNTDTQYF.

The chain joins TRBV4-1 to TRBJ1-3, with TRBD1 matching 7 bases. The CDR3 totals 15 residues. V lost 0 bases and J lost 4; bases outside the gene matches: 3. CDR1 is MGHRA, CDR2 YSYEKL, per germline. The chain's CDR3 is CASSQDWTGGNTIYF. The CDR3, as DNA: TGCGCCAGCAGCCAAGATTGGACAGGAGGAAACACCATATATTTT.

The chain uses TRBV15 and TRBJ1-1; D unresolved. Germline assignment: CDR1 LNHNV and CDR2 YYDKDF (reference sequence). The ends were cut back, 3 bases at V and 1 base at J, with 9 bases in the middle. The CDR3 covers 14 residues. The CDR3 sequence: CATSSLTTNTEAFF. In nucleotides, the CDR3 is TGTGCCACCAGCAGTCTTACAACGAACACTGAAGCTTTCTTT.

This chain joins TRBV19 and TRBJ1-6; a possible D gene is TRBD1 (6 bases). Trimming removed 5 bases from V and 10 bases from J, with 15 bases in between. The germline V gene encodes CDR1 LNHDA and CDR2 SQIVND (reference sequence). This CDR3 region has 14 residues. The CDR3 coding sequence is TGTGCCAGTAGTGACCGCAGGGGAATGTCACCCCTCCACTTT. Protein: CASSDRRGMSPLHF.

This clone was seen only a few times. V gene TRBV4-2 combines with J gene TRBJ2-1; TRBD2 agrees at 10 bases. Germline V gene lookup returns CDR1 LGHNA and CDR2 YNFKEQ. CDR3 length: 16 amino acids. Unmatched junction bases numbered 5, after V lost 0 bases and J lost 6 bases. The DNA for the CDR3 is TGTGCCAGCAGCCAAGAGCCGAGCGGGGGGGTCAATGAGCAGTTCTTC. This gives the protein CASSQEPSGGVNEQFF.

In DNA form, the CDR3 reads TGCGCCAGCAGCTTGGCCACAGGGGAATGGACTGAAGCTTTCTTT. Translation gives CASSLATGEWTEAFF. V gene TRBV5-1 combines with J gene TRBJ1-1; 7 bases align to TRBD1. Germline loops: CDR1 SGHRS, CDR2 YFSETQ. V shed 0 bases, J shed 5 bases, and the junction held 7 bases outside the gene matches. CDR3 length: 15 amino acids. The variable domain in full, completed from reference TRBV5-1 and TRBJ1-1, reads KAGVTQTPRYLIKTRGQQVTLSCSPISGHRSVSWYQQTPGQGLQFLFEYFSETQRNKGNFPGRFSGRQFSNSRSEMNVSTLELGDSALYLCASSLATGEWTEAFFGQGTRLTVV.

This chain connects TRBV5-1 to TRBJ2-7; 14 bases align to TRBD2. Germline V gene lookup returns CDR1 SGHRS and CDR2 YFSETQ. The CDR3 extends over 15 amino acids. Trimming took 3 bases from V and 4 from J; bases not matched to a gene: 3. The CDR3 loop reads CASSWGLAGAYEQYF. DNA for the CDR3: TGCGCCAGCAGCTGGGGACTAGCGGGAGCATACGAGCAGTACTTC.

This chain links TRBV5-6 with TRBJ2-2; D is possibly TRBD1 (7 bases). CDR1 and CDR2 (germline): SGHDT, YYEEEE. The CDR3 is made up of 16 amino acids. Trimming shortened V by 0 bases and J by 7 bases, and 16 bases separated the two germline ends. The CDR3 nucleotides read TGTGCCAGCAGCTTGGCCGCAGGGGGAGGACGCGGGGAGCTGTTTTTT. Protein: CASSLAAGGGRGELFF.

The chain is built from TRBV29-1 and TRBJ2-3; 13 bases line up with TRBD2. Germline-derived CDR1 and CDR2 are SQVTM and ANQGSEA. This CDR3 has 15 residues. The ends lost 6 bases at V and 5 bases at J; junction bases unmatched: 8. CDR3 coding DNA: TGCAGCGTGTCTCTACTAGCGGGAGGGCAAGATACGCAGTATTTT. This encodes CSVSLLAGGQDTQYF.